This T cell receptor (beta chain) is drawn from a study of vaccination and CD4 T cells after COVID-19 (dated 2022 in TCRdb). Regarding the study in general: Convalescent patients had a positive SARS-CoV-2 result on nasal swab PCR, and of these patients, under ten had mild disease and one had severe disease. Post-COVID blood samples from convalescent patients were collected a median of about 110 days after diagnosis, with a range of 35 to 161 days. The time from the second vaccine dose to post-vaccine blood sampling had a median of roughly 72 days and ranged from about 14 to 241 days. The convalescent cohort included six males and four females, with two Hispanic individuals, seven Caucasians, two Asians and one multiracial person. In control cultures, a CEFX viral epitope pool was used as positive control, an HIV-1 Nef peptide pool was used as negative control, or no peptide was added. The cultures were stimulated with overlapping spike peptide pools from SARS-CoV-2 and from the common cold coronaviruses HCoV-NL63, HCoV-OC43 and HCoV-229E. The spike-specific CD4+ TCR repertoire was compared before and after mRNA vaccination in fewer than eleven COVID-19 convalescent patients and a handful of infection-naive healthy vaccine recipients. Participants received two doses of either the Pfizer-BioNTech BNT162b2 vaccine (n=8) or the Moderna mRNA-1273 vaccine (n=2). What the authors observed across the whole study: Nearly all vaccine-specific clones in convalescent patients (304 of 307) were mono-reactive for SARS-CoV-2 spike rather than cross-reactive with common cold coronaviruses. In convalescent patients, a median about 86% of post-vaccine SARS-CoV-2-reactive clones were detected only after vaccination, and vaccine-specific priming was suggested by this finding. The median number of SARS-CoV-2-reactive clonotypes rose from under 25 after infection to approximately 41 after vaccination, but the change was not significant. The study included relatively few convalescent patients and did not analyze early timepoints after natural infection.

Library preparation was by PCR. DNA from cultured CD4+ T cells was subjected to TCR sequencing with the Oncomine TCR Beta short-read assay at the Johns Hopkins FTIC core. Genomic DNA was extracted from the cultured CD4+ T cells with the QIAamp micro DNA kit. Oncomine TCR Beta libraries from cultured CD4+ T cells were pooled using unique dual indexes and sequenced on an Illumina iSeq 100. As for how the authors treated the data: Non-productive sequences were filtered out, and CDR3s that did not start with C, did not end with F or W, or were shorter than 7 amino acids were discarded. The MANAFEST web application was used to identify antigen-specific clonotypes by comparing peptide-stimulated wells against reference wells and other culture wells. An FDR below 0.05, an odds ratio above 5, and a productive frequency above 0.1% in at least two of three replicate wells were required for clones to be considered positive. A clonotype counted as cross-reactive if it showed significant expansion both in the SARS-CoV-2 spike wells and in at least one common cold coronavirus spike condition. CDR3 homology was assessed with Levenshtein distances (stringdist) and unrooted phylogenetic trees (ape) in R version 3.6.1. TCRdb reworked the public reads: Q25 trimming with fastp, MiXCR clone assembly, productive beta chains retained. Here each entry gathers all rows of one CDR3 protein and keeps the most common genes and DNA. These V and J calls rely on TCRdb rather than the paper's analysis. This sample gives 14,000 to 15,000 distinct CDR3 sequences in total; about 48% of them show up just once. The ten largest account for around 15% of the sample.

V is pared back by 2 bases and J by 6 bases, with 19 bases lying between the germline termini. The CDR3 numbers 16 residues from cysteine through phenylalanine. The DNA shown is the 48-base CDR3, in frame from base 1. Sequences SGHNT (CDR1) and YENEEA (CDR2) are obtained from the germline V gene. The treatment or condition label, as the study defines it: approximately nine-day PBMC culture with coronavirus spike peptide pools or control peptides (ViraFEST assay). The ViraFEST assay, used in the study, expanded antigen-specific T cells with peptide pools and then identified the expanded clonotypes through TCR sequencing. The positive SARS-CoV-2 PCR tests of the convalescent patients were dated from March to December 2020, before the Alpha, Beta and Delta variants emerged in the United States. Two million PBMCs per well were cultured in IMDM with roughly 5% human AB serum and approximately 9.1 IU/ml IL-2, plus 10 ug/ml peptide pools. Half of the culture medium was replaced with fresh IL-2-containing medium on days 3 and 7. After around 11 days of culture, CD4+ T cells were isolated by negative selection using the EasySep CD4+ T cell isolation kit. PBMCs were separated from whole blood using Ficoll-Paque Plus gradient centrifugation and then either used fresh or cryopreserved at -140C. Triplicate wells were generally used for each culture condition.

Concerning this clonotype itself: Its antigen is not yet known. Per-base qualities were not stored, and no clone one base away is much larger.

Material for sequencing was CD4+ T cells from blood, cultured in vitro. The TCR sequence derives from a human donor who had recovered from COVID-19. The sequence joins TRBV11-3 to TRBJ1-1; D gene: possibly TRBD1, on 5 matching bases. The CDR3 reads CASSLKLPLGGAEAFF. The nucleotides are TGTGCCAGCAGCTTAAAGCTCCCCCTCGGAGGGGCTGAAGCTTTCTTT.